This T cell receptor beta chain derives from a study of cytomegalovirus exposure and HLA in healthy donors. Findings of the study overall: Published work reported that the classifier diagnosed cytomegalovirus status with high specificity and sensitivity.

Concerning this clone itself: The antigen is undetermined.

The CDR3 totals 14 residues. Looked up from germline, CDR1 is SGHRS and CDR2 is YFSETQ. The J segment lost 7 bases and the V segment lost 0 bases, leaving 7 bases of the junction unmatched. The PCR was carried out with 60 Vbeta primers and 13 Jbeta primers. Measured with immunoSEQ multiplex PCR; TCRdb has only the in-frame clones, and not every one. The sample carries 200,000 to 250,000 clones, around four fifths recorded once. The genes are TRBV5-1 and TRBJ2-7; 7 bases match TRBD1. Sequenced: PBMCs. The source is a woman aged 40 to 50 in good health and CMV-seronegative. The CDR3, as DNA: TGCGCCAGCAGCTTGGTTGAGGGGGCAAAAGAGCAGTACTTC. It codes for CASSLVEGAKEQYF.